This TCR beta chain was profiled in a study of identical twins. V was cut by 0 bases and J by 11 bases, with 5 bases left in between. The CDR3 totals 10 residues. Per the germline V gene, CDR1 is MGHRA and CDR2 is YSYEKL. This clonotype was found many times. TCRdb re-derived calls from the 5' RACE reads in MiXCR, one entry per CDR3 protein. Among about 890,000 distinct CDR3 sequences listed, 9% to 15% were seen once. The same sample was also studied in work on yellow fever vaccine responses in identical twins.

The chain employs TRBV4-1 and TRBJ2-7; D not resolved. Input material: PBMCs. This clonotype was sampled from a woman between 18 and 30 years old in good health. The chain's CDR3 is CASSQELEYF. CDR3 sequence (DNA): TGCGCCAGCAGCCAAGAGTTGGAGTACTTC.